This T cell receptor (beta chain) is from a study of shared clonotypes between healthy human individuals (dated by TCRdb to 2020 to 2021). In the study overall: The cohort included a few men and a couple of women between 18 and 49 years of age. Leukapheresis yielded between about 0.94 and 10 billion PBMCs per donor. The study deeply sequenced blood TCR repertoires of five healthy adults to estimate repertoire size and the extent of clonotype sharing between individuals. For each donor, CD4 naive and CD4 memory were each run on three plates, CD8 naive on two plates, and CD8 memory on one plate. To increase sequencing depth and limit assay-specific biases, TCR repertoire library preparation and sequencing were carried out by different laboratories using diverse techniques.

The CDR3 runs 13 amino acids, cysteine and phenylalanine included. Kept here is only the CDR3 DNA, which spans 39 bases and is read in frame from base 1. From the germline V gene, CDR1 is MGHRA and CDR2 is YSYEKL. At the junction V is shortened by 4 bases and J by 11 bases, with 17 bases in between. On the study overall, not on this receptor specifically: Larger estimated clonotype richness was generally found for naive subsets than for memory subsets. Sampling was limited to blood, and TCR repertoires in tissue likely differ from TCR repertoires in blood. Rarefaction of sorted-subset datasets indicated incomplete sequencing despite the large sequencing depth. The genetic and exposure-history diversity represented was limited by the small number of donors. Pairwise subsampling indicated that sequencing depth was expected to affect the degree of clonotype sharing among donors. Sharing across a handful of donors was observed for approximately 5% of naive CD4, over 3% of naive CD8, roughly 2.4% of memory CD4, and around 0.4% of memory CD8 clonotypes. Compared with non-shared clonotypes, the clonotypes found in all four sorted-subset donors had higher generation probabilities.

TCR CDR3 regions were amplified from genomic DNA by multiplex PCR using the deep immunoSEQ assay. Extracted genomic DNA from each cell subset was spread evenly across all wells of several immunoSEQ 96-well plates, with each plate serving as a replicate. Each replicate PCR for sorted subsets received roughly 0.2 ug genomic DNA, equal to tens of thousands of T cell genomes. Purified libraries were measured with a Qubit 3.0 fluorometer, size-checked on a Bioanalyzer 2100, and measured again with the KAPA Library Quantification kit. Every immunoSEQ 96-well plate was sequenced on a dedicated single-read 150-cycle Illumina NextSeq 550 flow cell. The paper's data handling went like this. The immunoSEQ output contained only junctional sequences without quality scores, so filtering could not match that applied to full-length reads. Sequences were annotated with PyIR, a Python wrapper for IgBLAST v1.9, using IMGT germline references to assign V/J genes and CDR3. Any read was removed if the V/J assignment was weak (E-value above 1e-6), the CDR3 was missing, or the read contained stop codons, out-of-frame junctions, or ambiguous translated residues. V3J clonotypes were defined by identical inferred V gene, J gene, and CDR3 amino acid sequence. The percentage overlap between two repertoires was calculated by dividing the number of shared unique clonotypes by the size of the smaller repertoire. Repertoire richness was assessed with RTK rarefaction, the Chao1 estimator, and Recon v2.1 estimates of unobserved clonotypes. For all TCRbeta clonotypes obtained by the gDNA method from a handful of donors, generation probabilities were computed with OLGA. TCRdb's version of the immuneACCESS table is confined to in-frame rearrangements and falls short of the full clone set. An unresolved V gene accounts for under half of the shortfall where checked; the remainder is of unknown origin. V, J and clone size are those of that table, while D and trimming were read from the DNA. Recorded for this sample are about 2 million clones; about 95% of them occurred a single time. The top ten clones comprise roughly 1.2% of the sample.

Points on this clone: Its antigen target is currently unknown. Nothing much larger sits one base from this clone, and base qualities are not available.

CD8 naive samples were CD45RO-negative cells positively selected for CCR7, giving a CD45RA+CCR7+ population that excluded TemRA cells. The donors were healthy, HIV-negative adults with no recently reported acute infections or vaccinations. Every donor was a Caucasian adult residing in Nashville, Tennessee, USA. After blood collection by leukapheresis, PBMCs were isolated using Ficoll-Histopaque density gradient centrifugation and then cryopreserved in the vapor phase of liquid nitrogen. Analytical flow cytometry was used to check the purity and quantity of every magnetically sorted T cell population. From each sorted fraction, genomic DNA was isolated and quantified by UV absorbance on a Nanodrop 2000c.

The sequence joins TRBV4-1 to TRBJ1-1; the D gene is not confidently resolved. The TCR comes from a young man in good health. The sequenced sample consisted of naive CD8+ T cells sorted from blood. The meaning of the sample's cell subset or site label: CD45RA+CCR7+. The CDR3 reads as follows: CASSLREGLDAFF. The nucleotide sequence is given as TGCGCCAGCAGCCTAAGGGAGGGTTTGGATGCTTTCTTT.